The TCR beta chain described here comes from a study of blood T cell repertoires in COVID-19. Only one count was recorded for this clone. Source study methods: Amplification of reference gene primers was used by the study to estimate nucleated cell counts. The protocol was immunoSEQ multiplex PCR, while the TCRdb copy is restricted to in-frame clones and leaves out a portion. The V and J calls and clone size come from that table; D and trimming were worked out from the DNA. The profile shows about 190,000 clones, 83% of them singletons. The V and J ends lost 6 bases and 6 bases, in that order; junction bases with no gene match: 8. Germline lookup yields CDR1 LGHNT and CDR2 FRNRAP. The CDR3 runs 15 residues.

Material for sequencing was peripheral blood. The rearrangement links TRBV12-5 to TRBJ2-1, with 10 bases aligning to TRBD1. The TCR was taken from a woman between 35 and 50 years old with acute or convalescent COVID-19. Here the CDR3 reads CASGAGTGVPNEQFF. The DNA of the CDR3 is TGTGCTAGTGGGGCCGGGACAGGGGTTCCCAATGAGCAGTTCTTC.